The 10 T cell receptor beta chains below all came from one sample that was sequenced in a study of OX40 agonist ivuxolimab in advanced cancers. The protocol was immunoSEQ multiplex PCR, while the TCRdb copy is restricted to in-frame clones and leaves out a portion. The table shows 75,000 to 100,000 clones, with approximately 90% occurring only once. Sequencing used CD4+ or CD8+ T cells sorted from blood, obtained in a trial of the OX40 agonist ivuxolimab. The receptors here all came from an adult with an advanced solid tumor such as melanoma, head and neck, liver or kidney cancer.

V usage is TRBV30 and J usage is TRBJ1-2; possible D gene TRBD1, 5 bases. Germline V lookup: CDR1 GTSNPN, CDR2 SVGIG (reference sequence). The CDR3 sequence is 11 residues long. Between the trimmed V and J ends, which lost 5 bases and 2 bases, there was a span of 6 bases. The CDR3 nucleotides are TGTGCCTGGGACAGAAACTATGGCTACACCTTC. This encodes CAWDRNYGYTF.

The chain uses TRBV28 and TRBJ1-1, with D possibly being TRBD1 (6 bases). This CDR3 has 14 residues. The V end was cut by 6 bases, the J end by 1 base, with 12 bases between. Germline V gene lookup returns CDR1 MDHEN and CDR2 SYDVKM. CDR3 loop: CASSSTGWNTEAFF. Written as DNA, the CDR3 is TGTGCCAGCAGCTCAACAGGGTGGAACACTGAAGCTTTCTTT.

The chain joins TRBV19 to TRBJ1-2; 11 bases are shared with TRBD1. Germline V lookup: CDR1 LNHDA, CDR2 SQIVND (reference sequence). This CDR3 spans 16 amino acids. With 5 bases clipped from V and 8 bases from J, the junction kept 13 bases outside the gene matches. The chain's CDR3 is CASSGLRGQGADGYTF. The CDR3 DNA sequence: TGTGCCAGTAGTGGACTCCGAGGACAGGGGGCCGACGGCTACACCTTC.

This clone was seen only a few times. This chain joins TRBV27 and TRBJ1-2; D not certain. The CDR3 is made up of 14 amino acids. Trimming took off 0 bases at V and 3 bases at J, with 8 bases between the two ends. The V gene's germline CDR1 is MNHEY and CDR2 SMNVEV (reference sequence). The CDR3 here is CASSLSQGYYGYTF. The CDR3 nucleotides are TGTGCCAGCAGTTTATCCCAAGGATACTATGGCTACACCTTC.

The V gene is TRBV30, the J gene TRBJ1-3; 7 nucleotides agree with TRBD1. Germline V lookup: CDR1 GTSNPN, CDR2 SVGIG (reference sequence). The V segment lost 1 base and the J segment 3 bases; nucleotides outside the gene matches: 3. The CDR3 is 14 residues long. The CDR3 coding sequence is TGTGCCTGGAGTGCCGGGACAGTTGGAAACACCATATATTTT. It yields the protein CAWSAGTVGNTIYF. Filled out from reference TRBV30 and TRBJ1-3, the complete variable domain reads SQTIHQWPATLVQPVGSPLSLECTVEGTSNPNLYWYRQAAGRGLQLLFYSVGIGQISSEVPQNLSASRPQDRQFILSSKKLLLSDSGFYLCAWSAGTVGNTIYFGEGSWLTVV.

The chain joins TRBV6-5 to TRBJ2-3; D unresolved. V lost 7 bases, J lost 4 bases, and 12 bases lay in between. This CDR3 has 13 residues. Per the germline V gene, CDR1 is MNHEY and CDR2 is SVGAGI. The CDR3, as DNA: TGTGCCAGCACGGCCCGCTTTGCAGATACGCAGTATTTT. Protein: CASTARFADTQYF.

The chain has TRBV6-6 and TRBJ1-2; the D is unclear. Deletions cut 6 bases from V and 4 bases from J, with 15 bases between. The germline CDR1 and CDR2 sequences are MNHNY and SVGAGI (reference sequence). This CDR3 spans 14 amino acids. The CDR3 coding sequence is TGTGCCAGCAGCGGGTCGGCAGCATCCTATGGCTACACCTTC. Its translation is CASSGSAASYGYTF.

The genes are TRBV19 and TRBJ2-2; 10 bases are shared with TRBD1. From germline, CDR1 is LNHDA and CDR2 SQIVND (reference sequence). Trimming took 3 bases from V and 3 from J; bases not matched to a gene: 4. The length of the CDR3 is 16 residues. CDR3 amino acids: CASSIRGTGDTGELFF. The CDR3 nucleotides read TGTGCCAGTAGTATTCGCGGGACAGGGGACACCGGGGAGCTGTTTTTT.

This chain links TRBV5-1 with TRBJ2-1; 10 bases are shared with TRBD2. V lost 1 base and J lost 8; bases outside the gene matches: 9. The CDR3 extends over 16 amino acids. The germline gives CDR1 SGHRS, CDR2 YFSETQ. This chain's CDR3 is CASSLRGASGSHEQFF. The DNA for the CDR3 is TGCGCCAGCAGCTTGCGGGGGGCTAGCGGGAGTCATGAGCAGTTCTTC.

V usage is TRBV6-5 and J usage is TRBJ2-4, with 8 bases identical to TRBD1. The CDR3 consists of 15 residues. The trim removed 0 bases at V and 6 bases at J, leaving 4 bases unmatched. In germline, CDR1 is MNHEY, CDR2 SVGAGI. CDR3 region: CASSYSSTGANIQYF. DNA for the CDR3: TGTGCCAGCAGTTACTCTTCGACAGGGGCAAACATTCAGTACTTC.